These 3 T cell receptor beta chains were all obtained from the same sample, sequenced in a study of blood T cell repertoires in COVID-19. TCRdb's table, derived via immunoSEQ multiplex PCR, lists solely in-frame clones and lacks some. This sample has fewer than 700,000 clones, with about 88% found just once. The material sequenced was peripheral blood. The origin of the receptors is a woman in her forties or fifties with COVID-19, enrolled during active disease.

The V and J genes are TRBV29-1 and TRBJ2-5; D is unresolved. The CDR3 spans 12 residues. Per the germline V gene, CDR1 is SQVTM and CDR2 is ANQGSEA. The V end was cut by 3 bases, the J end by 5 bases, with 10 bases between. CDR3: CSVELAPETQYF. The CDR3 bases are TGCAGCGTTGAGTTAGCCCCCGAGACCCAGTACTTC.

The chain links TRBV5-8 to TRBJ2-7, with D tentatively TRBD2 (7 bases). The CDR3 runs 15 residues. The ends were cut back, 0 bases at V and 3 bases at J, with 13 bases in the middle. CDR1 SGHTS and CDR2 YDEGEE come from the germline V gene. The CDR3 DNA reads as TGTGCCAGCAGCTTGGCGGGGGGCCCATTCTACGAGCAGTACTTC. Translated, it gives CASSLAGGPFYEQYF.

The chain carries TRBV4-1 and TRBJ1-3; D is ambiguous. The germline gives CDR1 MGHRA, CDR2 YSYEKL. The CDR3 consists of 14 residues. Trimming shortened V by 2 bases and J by 8 bases, and 13 bases separated the two germline ends. The CDR3 DNA sequence: TGCGCCAGCAGCCAACCGGGGAAAGGAGACACCATATATTTT. It translates to CASSQPGKGDTIYF.